This TCR beta chain comes out of a study of T cells in Graves' hyperthyroidism and ophthalmopathy. Turning to the study itself: Blood from the periphery was taken at initial diagnosis, before any treatment. Findings and caveats of the study: Most clonotypes expanded in thyroid above 0.001 were likewise present in blood.

Duration under 3 months, a NOSPECS grade of at least 4, and a Clinical Activity Score of at least 3 characterized the ophthalmopathy patients. On the basis of clinical symptoms, serum thyroxine and TRAb, thyroid ultrasound and orbital computed tomography, diagnoses were made. The sample holds many counts of this clonotype. Its matching antigen is unknown. TCR beta CDR3 sequences were amplified from RNA transcripts. Carried out on the TCR CDR3, a first-round RT-PCR used the HTBI primer set. TCRdb independently ran MiXCR on the multiplex PCR reads; one entry per CDR3 protein. The table has about 58,000 distinct CDR3 sequences, about 49% seen once. The specimen sequenced was blood. This TCR derives from a woman in her 30s with Graves' ophthalmopathy.

CDR3 in DNA: TGCGCCAGCAGCTTGGTGTTAGCGGGAGGGTCTTCCGATGAGCAGTTCTTC. It yields the protein CASSLVLAGGSSDEQFF. V and J are TRBV5-1 and TRBJ2-1, with 11 bases identical to TRBD2. Looked up from germline, CDR1 is SGHRS and CDR2 is YFSETQ. J lost 8 bases, V lost 0 bases, and 10 bases had no gene match. The CDR3 sequence is 17 residues long.